Shown below are 14 T cell receptor beta chains from a single sample sequenced in a study of PD-L1 blockade in urothelial cancer (TCRdb year 2017). The library was produced with the immunoSEQ multiplex PCR assay. Here the immuneACCESS table is served through TCRdb, limited to in-frame sequences with V and J called. Missing clones are a known gap in these copies; in checked studies unresolved V genes cover under half, and the rest lacks a known reason. Across this sample there are fewer than 55,000 clones, with around 80% seen only once. Under 4% of the sample is held by the ten biggest clonotypes. The sample here was PBMCs, taken around atezolizumab (anti-PD-L1) treatment. The source is an older man with urothelial cancer.

In DNA, the CDR3 is TGTGCCAGCAGCTTAACGGGACTAGATTCCCATGAGCAGTTCTTC. Protein product: CASSLTGLDSHEQFF. This chain joins TRBV7-2 and TRBJ2-1; TRBD2 agrees at 8 bases. J lost 8 bases, V lost 2 bases, and 8 bases had no gene match. Per the germline V gene, CDR1 is SGHTA and CDR2 is FQGNSA. The CDR3 runs 15 residues.

The chain carries TRBV4-1 and TRBJ2-2, with TRBD1 matching over 8 bases. This CDR3 comprises 15 residues. V shed 5 bases, J shed 7 bases, and the junction held 9 bases outside the gene matches. Germline CDR1 MGHRA, CDR2 YSYEKL. The CDR3 DNA follows: TGCGCCAGCAGCATAGACAGGGGTATTGGCGGGGAGCTGTTTTTT. Its translation is CASSIDRGIGGELFF.

CDR3 loop: CASSRGLAGAVETQYF. The CDR3 coding sequence is TGTGCCAGCAGTAGGGGACTAGCGGGAGCTGTGGAGACCCAGTACTTC. V and J are TRBV6-6 and TRBJ2-5, with 14 bases matching TRBD2. This CDR3 is 16 amino acids long. V shed 5 bases, J shed 5 bases, and the junction held 7 bases outside the gene matches. CDR1 MNHNY and CDR2 SVGAGI come from the germline V gene (reference sequence).

This chain joins TRBV27 and TRBJ1-2; TRBD1 might be the D (6 bases). CDR3 size: 11 residues. In germline, CDR1 is MNHEY, CDR2 SMNVEV (reference sequence). The V end lost 8 bases, the J end lost 7 bases, and 11 bases lay between the germline ends. The CDR3 DNA follows: TGTGCCAGCGGATACAGGGCTGGCTACACCTTC. Its translation is CASGYRAGYTF.

The chain is built from TRBV6-5 and TRBJ2-3; 9 nucleotides align to TRBD2. V was clipped by 8 bases and J by 3 bases; unmatched bases: 9. The CDR3 runs 15 residues. Germline V gives CDR1 MNHEY, CDR2 SVGAGI. The CDR3 here is CASGGREGGTDTQYF. CDR3 DNA: TGTGCCAGCGGCGGGCGGGAGGGCGGGACAGATACGCAGTATTTT.

This rearrangement joins TRBV21-1 to TRBJ2-4; TRBD2 is the table's D call, not checked against the DNA. TRBV21-1 is deemed a pseudogene. The CDR3 totals 16 residues. CDR3 nucleotides: TGTGCCAGCAGTCGCATGGTGTCCCTCGCGCAACGCATTCAGTACTTC. Translating gives CASSRMVSLAQRIQYF.

The chain links TRBV21-1 to TRBJ1-1. TRBV21-1 is designated a pseudogene. This CDR3 contains 16 residues. CDR3 residues: CASSKGEGPRNTEAFF. The CDR3 region has the DNA TGTGCCAGCAGCAAAGGGGAGGGACCGAGGAACACTGAAGCTTTCTTT.

The V and J genes are TRBV7-9 and TRBJ2-7, with a tentative D call TRBD1 (6 bases). The CDR3 extends over 13 amino acids. CDR1 SEHNR and CDR2 FQNEAQ come from the germline V gene (reference sequence). Trimming removed 5 bases from V and 2 bases from J, with 10 bases in between. The CDR3 loop reads CASSRDTAYEQYF. CDR3 coding DNA: TGTGCCAGCAGCCGGGACACCGCCTACGAGCAGTACTTC.

The rearrangement uses TRBV15 and TRBJ1-3; perhaps TRBD1 as D (6 bases). The V and J ends lost 3 bases and 0 bases respectively, with 21 bases between them. Germline CDR1 reads LNHNV; CDR2 reads YYDKDF (reference sequence). The length of the CDR3 is 19 residues. CDR3 sequence: CATSRGGRMTGRSGNTIYF. Written as DNA, the CDR3 is TGTGCCACCAGCAGGGGAGGGAGGATGACAGGCCGCTCTGGAAACACCATATATTTT.

The V and J genes are TRBV6-5 and TRBJ2-1, with a weak D call TRBD1 (5 bases). The V gene lost 0 bases and the J gene lost 2 bases, with 8 bases spanning the gap. Germline CDR1 is MNHEY and CDR2 is SVGAGI. The CDR3 is 15 residues long. CDR3 nucleotide sequence: TGTGCCAGCAGTTACTCCCGCAGGGCCTACAATGAGCAGTTCTTC. Encoded protein: CASSYSRRAYNEQFF.

This chain connects TRBV6-5 to TRBJ2-1, with D unresolved. V lost 6 bases, J lost 5 bases, and 5 bases lay in between. The CDR3 spans 11 residues. The V gene's germline CDR1 is MNHEY and CDR2 SVGAGI. CDR3 sequence (DNA): TGTGCCAGCAGCCGAGACAATGAGCAGTTCTTC. Translating it yields CASSRDNEQFF.

This chain uses TRBV19 with TRBJ1-2; 7 nucleotides line up with TRBD1. V lost 5 bases and J lost 2; bases outside the gene matches: 5. Germline V CDR1 and CDR2: LNHDA, SQIVND (reference sequence). The CDR3 loop spans 14 amino acids. The CDR3 here is CASSADRSNYGYTF. The CDR3 region has the DNA TGTGCCAGTAGTGCGGACAGGTCCAACTATGGCTACACCTTC.

CDR3 sequence reads: CASSFQVRETQYF. DNA for the CDR3: TGTGCCAGCAGCTTTCAGGTTCGGGAGACCCAGTACTTC. This rearrangement joins TRBV5-5 to TRBJ2-5, with D uncertain. Trimming left V 2 bases short and J 5 bases short, with 10 bases between. This CDR3 contains 13 residues. Germline V gene lookup returns CDR1 SGHKS and CDR2 YYEKEE (reference sequence).

The chain has TRBV5-1 and TRBJ2-7, with 8 bases fitting TRBD1. Germline loops: CDR1 SGHRS, CDR2 YFSETQ. V trimming: 0 bases; J trimming: 6 bases; junction bases outside the gene matches: 11. The CDR3 totals 16 residues. In nucleotides, the CDR3 is TGCGCCAGCAGCTTGGGTTTACGGGACAGGTCACGCGAGCAGTACTTC. Residues: CASSLGLRDRSREQYF.